This passage covers 5 T cell receptor beta chains from one sample sequenced in a study of somatic mutations in cytotoxic T cells in rheumatoid arthritis. This table comes from immunoSEQ multiplex PCR, and its TCRdb copy is limited to in-frame clones, with some not included. The profile covers some 23,000 clones, with approximately 81% appearing a single time and roughly 3.8% taken by the ten largest. Sequencing was carried out using CD8+ T cells sorted from blood. The receptors were sampled from an adult with rheumatoid arthritis.

This clone was counted a few times. This chain uses TRBV19 with TRBJ2-7; 7 nucleotides line up with TRBD1. The CDR3 totals 13 residues. Germline trimming cut 10 bases from V and 5 bases from J; bases unmatched to any gene: 11. The V gene's germline CDR1 is LNHDA and CDR2 SQIVND (reference sequence). CDR3 in amino acids: CATATGLSHEQYF. DNA for the CDR3: TGTGCCACTGCGACAGGGCTGTCCCACGAGCAGTACTTC.

The chain recombines TRBV5-4 with TRBJ2-7; TRBD2 might be the D (5 bases). V was cut by 1 base and J by 3 bases, with 8 bases left in between. The CDR3 is 13 residues long. CDR1 and CDR2 from the germline V gene are SGHNT and YYREEE (reference sequence). The CDR3 sequence is CASSLYGVYEQYF. The CDR3 region has the DNA TGTGCCAGCAGCTTGTACGGGGTCTACGAGCAGTACTTC. Looking up the rest from reference TRBV5-4 and TRBJ2-7 gives the full variable domain: ETGVTQSPTHLIKTRGQQVTLRCSSQSGHNTVSWYQQALGQGPQFIFQYYREEENGRGNFPPRFSGLQFPNYSSELNVNALELDDSALYLCASSLYGVYEQYFGPGTRLTVT.

This clone has only a few counts. V is TRBV27 and J is TRBJ1-1; D gene ambiguous. Per germline, CDR1 MNHEY and CDR2 SMNVEV (reference sequence). The CDR3 runs to 11 residues. The V end was cut by 6 bases, the J end by 8 bases, with 10 bases between. This CDR3 is CASRSRREAFF. CDR3 bases: TGTGCCAGCAGGTCACGGAGAGAAGCTTTCTTT.

The genes are TRBV5-6 and TRBJ1-1; tentative D call: TRBD1 (5 bases). Germline values: CDR1 SGHDT, CDR2 YYEEEE. V lost 2 bases to trimming and J lost 4 bases, with 12 bases between them. This CDR3 comprises 14 residues. As DNA, the CDR3 is TGTGCCAGCAGCTTAGACAGCGGGGTCACTGAAGCTTTCTTT. Its protein product is CASSLDSGVTEAFF.

The V call is TRBV5-1, the J call TRBJ2-1; possibly TRBD2 for D (5 bases). The CDR3 covers 15 residues. Trimming left V 4 bases short and J 1 base short, with 12 bases between. Germline V CDR1 and CDR2: SGHRS, YFSETQ. Written as DNA, the CDR3 is TGCGCCAGCAGCGCCCCGGGGTCTTCCTACAATGAGCAGTTCTTC. It codes for CASSAPGSSYNEQFF.